This is a list of T cell receptor beta chains from one sample in a study of blood T cell repertoires in COVID-19. TCRdb keeps only in-frame clones here, not all; method: immunoSEQ multiplex PCR. The profile covers about 180,000 clones, with about 80% appearing a single time and 13% to 15% taken by the ten largest. The material sequenced was PBMCs or T cells enriched from blood (not recorded which). The receptors stem from a man aged 55 to 69 who had been exposed to COVID-19. CDR3s include the opening cysteine and the closing phenylalanine or tryptophan. Fields, in order: CDR3 protein, CDR3 DNA, clone size, J gene, D gene, V gene. A D gene is named only where the DNA matches it firmly. Clone size is given for some rows only: seen once, a few or many times, or a class if the clone is expanded.

CDR3: CASSSPSDISYEQYF; DNA: TGTGCCAGCAGCTCCCCTTCGGACATTTCCTACGAGCAGTACTTC; size: .; J: TRBJ2-7; D: .; V: TRBV5-4
CDR3: CASSLDGQGGSPLHF; DNA: TGCGCCAGCAGCTTGGACGGACAGGGGGGATCACCCCTCCACTTT; size: .; J: TRBJ1-6; D: TRBD1; V: TRBV5-1
CDR3: CASSAHGGSNTGELFF; DNA: TGTGCCAGCAGCGCCCACGGCGGTTCGAACACCGGGGAGCTGTTTTTT; size: .; J: TRBJ2-2; D: .; V: TRBV9
CDR3: CASSLKPTGASGYTF; DNA: TGTGCCAGCAGCTTAAAACCCACAGGGGCGTCGGGCTACACCTTC; size: once; J: TRBJ1-2; D: TRBD1; V: TRBV5-6
CDR3: CASRRQGYEQYF; DNA: TGTGCCAGCAGACGTCAGGGATACGAGCAGTACTTC; size: .; J: TRBJ2-7; D: .; V: TRBV2
CDR3: CSVGSGSETQYF; DNA: TGCAGCGTTGGATCGGGGTCCGAGACCCAGTACTTC; size: .; J: TRBJ2-5; D: .; V: TRBV29-1
CDR3: CASRLAGVAETQYF; DNA: TGTGCCAGCCGCCTAGCGGGAGTGGCGGAGACCCAGTACTTC; size: once; J: TRBJ2-5; D: TRBD2; V: TRBV6-6
CDR3: CASRLDRENYNEQFF; DNA: TGTGCCAGCAGGTTAGACAGGGAAAACTACAATGAGCAGTTCTTC; size: .; J: TRBJ2-1; D: TRBD1; V: TRBV2
CDR3: CASTGTGGQPQHF; DNA: TGTGCCAGCACCGGGACAGGGGGCCAGCCCCAGCATTTT; size: .; J: TRBJ1-5; D: TRBD1; V: TRBV2
CDR3: CATSRGRGTDTQYF; DNA: TGTGCCACCAGCAGAGGCAGGGGCACAGATACGCAGTATTTT; size: once; J: TRBJ2-3; D: .; V: TRBV15
CDR3: CAWWSTGTSGNTIYF; DNA: TGTGCCTGGTGGTCCACAGGGACCTCTGGAAACACCATATATTTT; size: .; J: TRBJ1-3; D: .; V: TRBV30
CDR3: CASSFFGISGQPQHF; DNA: TGTGCCAGCAGTTTTTTCGGGATTTCGGGTCAGCCCCAGCATTTT; size: .; J: TRBJ1-5; D: .; V: TRBV28
CDR3: CASSIFGLADQETQYF; DNA: TGTGCCAGTAGTATATTTGGTCTAGCGGACCAAGAGACCCAGTACTTC; size: .; J: TRBJ2-5; D: TRBD2; V: TRBV19
CDR3: CASSSDRRRGTEAFF; DNA: TGTGCCAGCAGCTCGGACAGGCGGCGTGGCACTGAAGCTTTCTTT; size: .; J: TRBJ1-1; D: TRBD1; V: TRBV11-3
CDR3: CASSRKGVNTEAFF; DNA: TGTGCCAGCAGCCGAAAAGGGGTGAACACTGAAGCTTTCTTT; size: few; J: TRBJ1-1; D: .; V: TRBV28
CDR3: CASSLGGQFQETQYF; DNA: TGTGCCAGCAGCTTAGGAGGACAGTTCCAAGAGACCCAGTACTTC; size: .; J: TRBJ2-5; D: .; V: TRBV11-3
CDR3: CASSVSGVNEQFF; DNA: TGTGCCAGCAGCGTAAGCGGGGTGAATGAGCAGTTCTTC; size: .; J: TRBJ2-1; D: TRBD2; V: TRBV9
CDR3: CASSLTPGGEQFF; DNA: TGTGCCAGCAGCTTAACGCCAGGGGGTGAGCAGTTCTTC; size: .; J: TRBJ2-1; D: TRBD1; V: TRBV7-3
CDR3: CATHPRSSNQPQHF; DNA: TGTGCCACCCACCCCCGCAGTAGCAATCAGCCCCAGCATTTT; size: .; J: TRBJ1-5; D: .; V: TRBV19
CDR3: CASSLSAGDPYNEQFF; DNA: TGTGCCAGCAGCTTGTCTGCGGGAGACCCCTACAATGAGCAGTTCTTC; size: .; J: TRBJ2-1; D: TRBD2; V: TRBV5-4
CDR3: CASSFGSGGGQYF; DNA: TGTGCCAGCAGTTTCGGTTCAGGCGGGGGTCAGTACTTC; size: .; J: TRBJ2-4; D: TRBD2; V: TRBV28
CDR3: CATKTGDTGELFF; DNA: TGTGCCACTAAGACAGGCGACACCGGGGAGCTGTTTTTT; size: few; J: TRBJ2-2; D: .; V: TRBV15
CDR3: CASSLSGIYEQYF; DNA: TGTGCCAGCAGCTTATCAGGGATCTACGAGCAGTACTTC; size: .; J: TRBJ2-7; D: .; V: TRBV7-9
CDR3: CASSQTGTNTEAFF; DNA: TGTGCCAGCAGCCAGACAGGGACGAACACTGAAGCTTTCTTT; size: .; J: TRBJ1-1; D: TRBD1; V: TRBV6-5
CDR3: CASSMMAAGGEQYF; DNA: TGTGCCAGTAGTATGATGGCGGCGGGAGGCGAGCAGTACTTC; size: .; J: TRBJ2-7; D: TRBD2; V: TRBV19
CDR3: CASSPDRGTNEKLFF; DNA: TGTGCCAGCTCACCCGACAGGGGTACTAATGAAAAACTGTTTTTT; size: few; J: TRBJ1-4; D: TRBD1; V: TRBV18
CDR3: CASSISPGARGGAFF; DNA: TGTGCCAGTAGTATATCGCCTGGGGCCCGAGGTGGAGCTTTCTTT; size: .; J: TRBJ1-1; D: .; V: TRBV19
CDR3: CASSREAGDTGELFF; DNA: TGCGCCAGCAGCCGAGAAGCGGGAGACACCGGGGAGCTGTTTTTT; size: few; J: TRBJ2-2; D: TRBD2; V: TRBV5-1
CDR3: CATTLGGPDNSPLHF; DNA: TGTGCCACCACCCTCGGGGGGCCCGATAATTCACCCCTCCACTTT; size: .; J: TRBJ1-6; D: .; V: TRBV27
CDR3: CASSLARTGGRVETQYF; DNA: TGTGCCAGCAGCTTAGCGCGAACCGGGGGGAGGGTGGAGACCCAGTACTTC; size: once; J: TRBJ2-5; D: TRBD2; V: TRBV11-1
CDR3: CASSSLTRSSYNEQFF; DNA: TGTGCCAGTAGTTCCCTCACTAGAAGCTCCTACAATGAGCAGTTCTTC; size: .; J: TRBJ2-1; D: .; V: TRBV19
CDR3: CSAGDSQASYNEQFF; DNA: TGCAGCGCGGGGGACTCCCAAGCCTCCTACAATGAGCAGTTCTTC; size: .; J: TRBJ2-1; D: .; V: TRBV29-1
CDR3: CASSIEGSLAPGYTF; DNA: TGTGCCAGTAGTATAGAGGGCAGCCTTGCCCCCGGCTACACCTTC; size: .; J: TRBJ1-2; D: .; V: TRBV19
CDR3: CASSLAGGTTGYEQYF; DNA: TGTGCCAGCAGCTTAGCGGGGGGGACTACGGGCTACGAGCAGTACTTC; size: .; J: TRBJ2-7; D: TRBD2; V: TRBV7-6
CDR3: CASSSTGLYGYTF; DNA: TGTGCCAGCAGCTCCACAGGGCTCTATGGCTACACCTTC; size: once; J: TRBJ1-2; D: .; V: TRBV28
CDR3: CASSLTLAGEQFF; DNA: TGTGCCAGCAGTCTTACCCTAGCGGGCGAGCAGTTCTTC; size: .; J: TRBJ2-1; D: TRBD2; V: TRBV6-4
CDR3: CASSLAAGDTEAFF; DNA: TGCGCCAGCAGCTTGGCCGCAGGGGACACTGAAGCTTTCTTT; size: .; J: TRBJ1-1; D: .; V: TRBV5-1
CDR3: CATSDRTADRELFF; DNA: TGTGCCACCAGTGATCGGACAGCCGACCGGGAGCTGTTTTTT; size: .; J: TRBJ2-2; D: .; V: TRBV24-1
CDR3: CASRYGQPLNTEAFF; DNA: TGTGCCAGCAGATACGGACAGCCTTTGAACACTGAAGCTTTCTTT; size: .; J: TRBJ1-1; D: .; V: TRBV7-2
CDR3: CASSGFRGGNQPQHF; DNA: TGTGCCAGCAGTGGGTTTCGGGGGGGCAATCAGCCCCAGCATTTT; size: .; J: TRBJ1-5; D: .; V: TRBV2
CDR3: CASRNTGTLNTEAFF; DNA: TGTGCCAGCAGAAATACCGGGACACTGAACACTGAAGCTTTCTTT; size: few; J: TRBJ1-1; D: .; V: TRBV2
CDR3: CASSWGRGFASGRAEQYF; DNA: TGCGCCAGCAGCTGGGGCCGCGGCTTTGCTAGCGGGAGGGCCGAGCAGTACTTC; size: .; J: TRBJ2-7; D: TRBD2; V: TRBV5-1
CDR3: CASSTGGLVKETQYF; DNA: TGTGCCAGTAGTACAGGTGGACTAGTAAAAGAGACCCAGTACTTC; size: once; J: TRBJ2-5; D: TRBD2; V: TRBV19
CDR3: CASSYSVAKNIQYF; DNA: TGTGCCAGCAGTTATTCGGTGGCCAAAAACATTCAGTACTTC; size: .; J: TRBJ2-4; D: .; V: TRBV6-5
CDR3: CASGGNTGELFF; DNA: TGTGCCAGCGGAGGGAACACCGGGGAGCTGTTTTTT; size: .; J: TRBJ2-2; D: .; V: TRBV11-2
CDR3: CASSPLGELNYGYTF; DNA: TGTGCCAGCAGTCCTTTAGGAGAACTTAACTATGGCTACACCTTC; size: .; J: TRBJ1-2; D: .; V: TRBV27
CDR3: CASGSSIYEQFF; DNA: TGTGCCAGCGGGAGTTCAATCTATGAGCAGTTCTTC; size: .; J: TRBJ2-1; D: .; V: TRBV9
CDR3: CASSLGDRNQPQHF; DNA: TGTGCCAGCAGCTTAGGGGACAGAAATCAGCCCCAGCATTTT; size: .; J: TRBJ1-5; D: TRBD1; V: TRBV7-9
CDR3: CASGLATQDRPFGDEQFF; DNA: TGTGCTAGTGGTTTGGCGACCCAGGACCGCCCGTTCGGGGATGAGCAGTTCTTC; size: few; J: TRBJ2-1; D: .; V: TRBV12-5
CDR3: CASSPLFSPGTSGTDTQYF; DNA: TGTGCCAGCTCACCACTTTTTTCCCCGGGTACTAGCGGTACAGATACGCAGTATTTT; size: .; J: TRBJ2-3; D: TRBD2; V: TRBV18
CDR3: CAWRTPTTYEQYF; DNA: TGTGCCTGGAGAACCCCGACTACCTACGAGCAGTACTTC; size: .; J: TRBJ2-7; D: .; V: TRBV30
CDR3: CASRRGVTGELFF; DNA: TGTGCCAGCAGGCGGGGAGTTACCGGGGAGCTGTTTTTT; size: .; J: TRBJ2-2; D: .; V: TRBV5-6
CDR3: CATSDPGQGGINQPQHF; DNA: TGTGCCACCAGTGACCCGGGACAGGGGGGGATCAATCAGCCCCAGCATTTT; size: .; J: TRBJ1-5; D: TRBD1; V: TRBV24-1
CDR3: CASSLGGTVSNQPQHF; DNA: TGTGCCAGCAGCTTAGGGGGGACAGTTAGCAATCAGCCCCAGCATTTT; size: .; J: TRBJ1-5; D: TRBD1; V: TRBV7-2
CDR3: CASSSGTVAYEQYF; DNA: TGTGCCAGCAGCTCCGGGACAGTGGCCTACGAGCAGTACTTC; size: .; J: TRBJ2-7; D: TRBD1; V: TRBV6-5
CDR3: CASSQGQTQETQYF; DNA: TGTGCCAGTAGCCAGGGACAGACTCAAGAGACCCAGTACTTC; size: .; J: TRBJ2-5; D: TRBD1; V: TRBV19
CDR3: CAIRDYSRGSQYEQYF; DNA: TGTGCCATCAGAGACTACTCTCGCGGGAGTCAGTACGAGCAGTACTTC; size: .; J: TRBJ2-7; D: TRBD2; V: TRBV10-3
CDR3: CASSLMGQLAWGQIYTF; DNA: TGTGCCAGCAGCTTAATGGGACAGCTAGCTTGGGGGCAGATCTACACCTTC; size: .; J: TRBJ1-2; D: TRBD1; V: TRBV7-2
CDR3: CASSLFRESEQFF; DNA: TGTGCCAGCAGCTTATTCAGGGAAAGTGAGCAGTTCTTC; size: few; J: TRBJ2-1; D: .; V: TRBV7-3
CDR3: CSVASGGGSYNEQFF; DNA: TGCAGCGTTGCTTCGGGAGGGGGCTCCTACAATGAGCAGTTCTTC; size: .; J: TRBJ2-1; D: TRBD2; V: TRBV29-1